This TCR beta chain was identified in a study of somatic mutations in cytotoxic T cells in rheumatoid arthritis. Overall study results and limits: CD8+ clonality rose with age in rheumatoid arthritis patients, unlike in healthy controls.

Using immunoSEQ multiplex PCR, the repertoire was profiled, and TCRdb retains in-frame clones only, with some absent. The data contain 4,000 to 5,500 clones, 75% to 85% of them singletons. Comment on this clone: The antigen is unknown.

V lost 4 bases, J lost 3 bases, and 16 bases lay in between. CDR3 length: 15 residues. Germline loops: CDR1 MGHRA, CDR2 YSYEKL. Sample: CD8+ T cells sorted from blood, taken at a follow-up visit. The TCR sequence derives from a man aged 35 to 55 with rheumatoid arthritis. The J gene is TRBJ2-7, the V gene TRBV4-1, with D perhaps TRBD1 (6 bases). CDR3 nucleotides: TGCGCCAGCAGCCGCGCCCCAGGGGAGAACTACGAGCAGTACTTC. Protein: CASSRAPGENYEQYF.